Listed below are T cell receptor beta chains from one sample, sequenced in a study of PD-1 blockade in classical Hodgkin lymphoma. Assay: immunoSEQ multiplex PCR; the TCRdb copy retains only in-frame clones and omits some. The repertoire holds fewer than 55,000 clones, with just under 80% as singletons. This specimen was peripheral blood mononuclear cells (PBMCs), taken before the fourth cycle of nivolumab. Source of these receptors: a human donor with classical Hodgkin lymphoma. Each CDR3 is given with its conserved first and last residue. D genes are given only for firm matches. The size field is filled for only some rows; it gives once, few, many or a size class.

CDR3	DNA	size	D	V	J
CASSSLPGQYNSPLHF	TGTGCCAGCAGTTCTCTCCCGGGACAGTATAATTCACCCCTCCACTTT	many	TRBD1	TRBV28	TRBJ1-6
CASSLQGFQETQYF	TGTGCCAGCAGCTTACAGGGCTTCCAAGAGACCCAGTACTTC	once	.	TRBV7-2	TRBJ2-5
CASSLDGHNEQFF	TGTGCCAGCAGCTTGGACGGACACAATGAGCAGTTCTTC	.	.	TRBV7-7	TRBJ2-1
CASSSGQANEQFF	TGTGCCAGCAGCTCGGGACAGGCTAATGAGCAGTTCTTC	.	TRBD1	TRBV7-3	TRBJ2-1
CASREFSGANVLTF	TGTGCCTCCAGGGAGTTCTCTGGGGCCAACGTCCTGACTTTC	few	.	TRBV6-5	TRBJ2-6
CASSPATGGNTGELFF	TGTGCCAGTAGCCCGGCGACAGGGGGGAACACCGGGGAGCTGTTTTTT	.	TRBD1	TRBV19	TRBJ2-2
CASSYLGRGTEAFF	TGTGCCAGCAGTTACCTGGGACGAGGCACTGAAGCTTTCTTT	.	.	TRBV6-6	TRBJ1-1
CASSLDITNYGYTF	TGTGCCAGCAGCTTAGATATAACGAACTATGGCTACACCTTC	.	.	TRBV11-2	TRBJ1-2
CAHSTGGGSNQPQHF	TGTGCCCACAGCACCGGGGGAGGGAGCAATCAGCCCCAGCATTTT	.	.	TRBV6-1	TRBJ1-5
CATRDSWGYTF	TGTGCCACCAGGGACAGTTGGGGCTACACCTTC	.	TRBD1	TRBV19	TRBJ1-2
CASSPAGGPYEQYF	TGCGCCAGCAGTCCGGCAGGCGGTCCCTACGAGCAGTACTTC	.	.	TRBV5-1	TRBJ2-7
CASSIYRTTNTEAFF	TGTGCCAGCAGCATTTACAGGACTACGAACACTGAAGCTTTCTTT	.	.	TRBV9	TRBJ1-1
CASSDGTGQYTEAFF	TGTGCCAGCAGTGACGGGACAGGGCAGTACACTGAAGCTTTCTTT	few	TRBD1	TRBV6-1	TRBJ1-1
CASSHNRGGDTEAFF	TGTGCCAGCAGCCACAACAGGGGGGGGGACACTGAAGCTTTCTTT	.	TRBD1	TRBV11-2	TRBJ1-1
CASSFPPSSYNEQFF	TGTGCCAGCAGCTTCCCCCCGAGCTCCTACAATGAGCAGTTCTTC	once	.	TRBV7-9	TRBJ2-1
CASSSMTSGGYNEQFF	TGCGCCAGCAGCTCCATGACTAGCGGGGGATACAATGAGCAGTTCTTC	once	TRBD2	TRBV5-1	TRBJ2-1